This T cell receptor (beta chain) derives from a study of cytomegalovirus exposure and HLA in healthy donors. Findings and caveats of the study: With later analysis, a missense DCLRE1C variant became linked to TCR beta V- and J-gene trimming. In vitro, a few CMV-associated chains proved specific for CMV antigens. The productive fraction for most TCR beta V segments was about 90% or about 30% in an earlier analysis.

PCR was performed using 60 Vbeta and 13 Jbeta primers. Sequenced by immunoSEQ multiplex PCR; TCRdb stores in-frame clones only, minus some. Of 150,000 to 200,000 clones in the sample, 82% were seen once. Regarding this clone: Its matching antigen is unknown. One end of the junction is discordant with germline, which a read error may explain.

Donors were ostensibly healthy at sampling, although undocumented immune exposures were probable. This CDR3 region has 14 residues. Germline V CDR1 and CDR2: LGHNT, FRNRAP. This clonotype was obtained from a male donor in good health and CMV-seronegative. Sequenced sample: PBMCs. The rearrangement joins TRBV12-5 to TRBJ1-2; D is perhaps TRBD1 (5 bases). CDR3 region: CASGLVGGGYGYTF. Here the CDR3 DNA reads TGTGCTAGTGGCTTGGTCGGGGGGGGCTATGGCTACACCTTC.